A selection of T cell receptor beta chains follows, all from one sample in a study of blood T cell repertoires in COVID-19. The data were produced by immunoSEQ multiplex PCR, yet TCRdb's version contains in-frame clones alone and is incomplete. The table includes roughly 84,000 clones, around 78% detected once. Sequenced: peripheral blood. All receptors come from a man between 60 and 70 years old with COVID-19, enrolled during active disease. Each CDR3 is given with its conserved first and last residue. A D gene is named only where the DNA matches it firmly. Clone size, where shown, is once, few, many, or a class for clones that have expanded.

j_gene	abundance	d_gene	v_gene	CDR3aa	CDR3nt
TRBJ2-4	-	TRBD1	TRBV6-5	CASSYRSQGVQYF	TGTGCCAGCAGTTACAGGTCTCAGGGGGTTCAGTACTTC
TRBJ2-5	once	-	TRBV5-4	CASGAVQETQYF	TGTGCCAGCGGTGCGGTCCAAGAGACCCAGTACTTC
TRBJ2-3	-	-	TRBV10-2	CASRQGTDTQYF	TGCGCCAGCAGACAGGGTACAGATACGCAGTATTTT
TRBJ2-5	once	TRBD2	TRBV27	CASSLRGSWDETQYF	TGTGCCAGCAGTTTGCGCGGGAGCTGGGACGAGACCCAGTACTTC
TRBJ2-2	once	TRBD2	TRBV5-1	CASSSGLAGTSTGELFF	TGCGCCAGCAGCTCCGGACTAGCGGGGACATCCACCGGGGAGCTGTTTTTT
TRBJ1-1	-	-	TRBV11-2	CASSYQQGNTEAFF	TGTGCCAGCAGCTACCAACAGGGGAACACTGAAGCTTTCTTT
TRBJ2-5	many	TRBD2	TRBV2	CASMGASGSFQETQYF	TGTGCCAGCATGGGGGCTAGCGGGAGCTTCCAAGAGACCCAGTACTTC
TRBJ1-6	few	TRBD1	TRBV9	CASSIAGTGRSPLHF	TGTGCCAGCAGCATCGCGGGGACAGGGAGGTCACCCCTCCACTTT
TRBJ1-3	-	-	TRBV6-1	CASSSGGLSGNTIYF	TGTGCCAGCAGTTCGGGGGGCCTCTCTGGAAACACCATATATTTT
TRBJ2-7	-	-	TRBV5-1	CASSVTGDGYEQYF	TGCGCCAGCAGCGTTACAGGTGATGGGTACGAGCAGTACTTC
TRBJ2-5	-	-	TRBV5-1	CASSLQGGVFFDVLETQYF	TGCGCCAGCAGCTTGCAGGGGGGAGTTTTTTTTGATGTATTGGAGACCCAGTACTTC